This T cell receptor beta chain was identified during a study of blood T cell repertoires in COVID-19 (dated by TCRdb to the early 2020s). In the study overall: The collaborator samples originated in the United States, Italy and Spain and spanned the acute and convalescent phases of COVID-19. The prospective study material was composed of cDNA or gDNA derived from T cells, B-cell-depleted T cells, or PBMCs. The sample metadata nearly always contained a de-identified subject ID, COVID-19 status, age in years and sex. The samples were drawn from the first 160 participants of the ongoing ImmuneRACE study and from about 1,200 subjects provided by 6 global collaborators. Subjects who had been exposed to COVID-19, were actively infected with it, or had recovered from it provided the deeply sampled blood TCRbeta repertoires that made up the dataset. HLA class I and class II types, where available, came from metadata supplied by the sample provider rather than from assay-based typing. The repertoires were released in a freely available public database meant as a resource for research on the immune response to SARS-CoV-2.

The immunoSEQ Assay, a bias-controlled multiplex PCR, was used to amplify TCRbeta CDR3 regions from genomic DNA. In the original analysis: The number of nucleated cells in each sample was estimated from the amplification of reference gene primers within the assay. To quantify the absolute abundance of each unique TCRbeta CDR3 rearrangement, sequence reads were collapsed and filtered. For each sample, productive Simpson clonality was calculated by taking the square root of Simpson's diversity index across productive rearrangements. TCRdb holds this immuneACCESS table with in-frame rearrangements only. Some clones are missing; in checked studies, unresolved V genes explain under half, and the rest has no known cause. The V and J calls and clone size come from that table; D and trimming were worked out from the DNA. The sample table shows tens of thousands of clones, and 80% to 90% are seen once. Of the sample, 4.4% is held by the ten largest clones.

Beyond this particular receptor, the publication reports: The quantity of clinical and demographic metadata differed by source and by participant and was supplied without curation.

Collaborating institutions collected whole blood in K2EDTA tubes following their own protocols. For TCRbeta analysis, collaborators shipped samples in one of three forms: frozen whole blood, isolated PBMCs, or DNA extracted from either of those sample types. Notes on this clone: Its antigen is unknown. The sample holds no much larger clone one base away, and base qualities are not on file.

The clonotype comes from a man aged 50-59 years with active COVID-19. The material sequenced was peripheral blood.

The DNA reads as follows: TGTGCCAGCAGTCGTCATCCCCTACCTGAAGCTTTCTTT. Translated, this is CASSRHPLPEAFF. This receptor chain uses TRBV28 and TRBJ1-1, with no D gene named confidently. Taken from cysteine to phenylalanine, the CDR3 has 13 residues. Here the CDR3 DNA is all that survives: 39 bases in frame from base 1. The junction shows trimming of 5 bases on V and 6 bases on J, plus 13 bases between the germline ends. The germline V gene supplies CDR1 MDHEN and CDR2 SYDVKM.